This TCR beta chain originates from a study of metastatic and nonmetastatic thyroid tumors. Overall study context: From malignant and benign thyroid patients, repertoires in blood and in tumor or nodule tissue were compared.

Findings and limits, study-wide: Within blood and tumor, benign nodules reportedly had significantly lower TCR beta diversity than malignant thyroid tumors did.

In the authors' workflow: Between-group CDR3 differences, defined by clinicopathological status, yielded a distant-metastasis classifier for papillary thyroid cancer. MiXCR was used by TCRdb to re-call the PCR reads. For this entry, the V and J calls and clone size follow TCRdb and not the study's own pipeline. The sample gives about 30,000 clones, approximately 25% of which show up once; 7% to 10% is in the top ten. Patients had received no treatment of any kind before thyroid surgery. The germline V gene has CDR1 MNHEY and CDR2 SVGAGI. The CDR3 has 12 residues. In its sample, this clone was seen a few times. Its target is unknown. Because the CDR3 is missing its conserved closing phenylalanine or tryptophan, this is likely a read error.

This chain uses TRBV6-5 with TRBJ1-2; D possibly corresponds to TRBD1 (5 bases). Input material: blood. The TCR was taken from a female donor with papillary thyroid cancer or a benign thyroid nodule (not recorded which). Some clones in this sample may be carry-over from other donors' samples. The CDR3 spells CASSFGDYDYTS. The CDR3 nucleotides are TGTGCCAGCAGTTTCGGGGACTATGACTACACCTCC.